The T cell receptor beta chain described here comes from a study of T cells in Graves' hyperthyroidism and ophthalmopathy. The table lists this clonotype with many counts. Compared with germline, one end of the junction differs, possibly owing to a read error. TCR beta CDR3 regions were amplified from RNA transcripts. The HTBI primer set drove a first-round RT-PCR of the TCR CDR3. TCRdb analysed the multiplex PCR reads with MiXCR anew, one entry per CDR3 protein. The table records about 610,000 distinct CDR3 sequences, 14% to 15% of them present only once. The receptor's source is a woman aged 40 to 50 with Graves' ophthalmopathy. The sequenced material came from blood.

This CDR3 reads CASTLTGENTEAFF. The CDR3 region has the DNA TGTGCCAGCACTTTAACAGGGGAGAACACTGAAGCTTTCTTT. The genes are TRBV12-3 or TRBV12-4 and TRBJ1-1; 7 positions match TRBD1. The CDR3 spans 14 residues.